The source of this T cell receptor (beta chain) is a study of T cells in Graves' hyperthyroidism and ophthalmopathy (dated by TCRdb to between 2018 and 2021). At the level of the whole study: Peripheral blood samples were taken at the time of initial diagnosis, prior to any treatment. A discovery cohort of fewer than 110 patients, about 43 with Graves' ophthalmopathy and approximately 60 with stable Graves' hyperthyroidism, was used to find distinguishing TCR V-J signatures. Whether ophthalmopathy could be predicted prospectively was tested in an independent validation cohort made up of about 18 hyperthyroidism patients plus 17 patients who later progressed to ophthalmopathy. The 75 to 100 discovery patients were divided at random into training and test sets in a 7:3 ratio. The study also compared thyroid tissue and blood T-cell repertoires from several Graves' hyperthyroidism patients. Following sampling, methimazole starting at 30 mg daily was given to hyperthyroidism patients, and high-dose intravenous methylprednisolone was given to ophthalmopathy patients. TCR Vbeta CDR3 sequencing of 130 to 150 peripheral blood samples (approximately 44 ophthalmopathy, 75 or so hyperthyroidism and about 17 progressor patients) is reported in the paper.

General study outcomes and caveats: Blood samples also contained most of the expanded thyroid clonotypes (frequency above 0.001), which suggests that blood repertoires may reflect thyroid immune responses. Ophthalmopathy was separated from stable hyperthyroidism by a 13 V-J signature model, with 85% to 90% sensitivity and about 81% specificity obtained in cross-validation and 80%/75% obtained in testing. In validation, the model predicted progression to ophthalmopathy a median of approximately 6.3 months before onset, with about 67% sensitivity and roughly 73% specificity. Sample size was not statistically predetermined, and investigators were not blinded to group allocation.

Stable Graves' hyperthyroidism was defined as no progression to ophthalmopathy during 18 months of follow-up. Hyperthyroidism patients were newly diagnosed, had a disease duration of under 2 months, and were aged 18 to 65 years. Patients with uncontrolled infections, other autoimmune diseases, pregnancy or lactation were excluded. Diagnoses were based on clinical symptoms, serum thyroxine and TRAb, thyroid ultrasound and orbital computed tomography. Ficoll-Paque density gradient centrifugation was used to isolate PBMCs from about 9 ml of fresh peripheral blood. Total RNA was extracted using Trizol reagent, and RNA quality was assessed on an Agilent 2100 Bioanalyzer. The TCR beta CDR3 regions were amplified from RNA transcripts. The first round of RT-PCR for the TCR CDR3 was performed with the HTBI primer set and the Qiagen OneStep RT-PCR kit. Libraries were constructed in a second round of multiplex PCR, after which size selection and purification were performed. Libraries were sequenced paired-end with 100 bp reads on an Illumina HiSeq2000. Concerning the study's data processing: SOAPnuke was used to process the raw data, throwing out any read that contained adapters or uncalled bases, had a mean Phred below 15, or lacked an exact constant-primer or identifier match. High-quality paired reads were merged using COPE v1.2.5, and each unique nucleotide sequence was defined as a clonotype. Clonotypes were aligned to IMGT TRBV, TRBD and TRBJ reference segments using MiTCR v1.1. Analysis was restricted to V-J combinations with a frequency above 0.0001, which covered roughly 99% of repertoires. The TCS score was defined as the ratio of F50 (clonal expansion) to E x V (chaos), calculated using BLOSUM62-based TCRdist between CDR3 peptides within each V-J. Welch's t-statistics and random forest reduced fewer than 600 V-J features to 10 to 15, which were used in a naive Bayes classifier (R e1071). TCRdb reprocessed the public reads (quality trimming at Q25 with fastp, clone calling with MiXCR) and kept in-frame beta chains. Each record represents a unique CDR3 protein, reported with the most common genes and DNA among its rows. The authors' filters were not applied to this entry. Recorded for this sample are approximately 530,000 distinct CDR3 sequences; 16% of them occurred a single time. The ten most abundant clones make up around 19% of the sample.

Comment on this clonotype: Its antigen is currently not known. No much larger clonotype is one base removed from it; base qualities were not supplied.

The CDR3, cysteine through phenylalanine, is 13 amino acids long. CDR3 DNA only is kept here, 39 bases in frame from base 1. In the germline V gene, CDR1 corresponds to MNHNS and CDR2 to SASEGT. Trimming takes 5 bases from V and 4 bases from J, and the germline ends sit 11 bases apart. The TCR sequence derives from a woman aged 18-29 years with Graves' hyperthyroidism. Sequencing input: blood. The V gene is TRBV6-1 and the J gene is TRBJ1-2; the D gene is perhaps TRBD1, on 5 matching bases. This receptor carries the CDR3 CASSSLGAYGYTF. At the DNA level, the sequence is TGTGCCAGCAGTTCACTAGGGGCCTATGGCTACACCTTC.